This T cell receptor beta chain was sequenced in a study of shared clonotypes between healthy human individuals. For the study at large: Researchers drew samples from a couple of women and a few men aged 18 to 49. Study conclusions and caveats: Even with large depth, rarefaction showed that sorted-subset sequencing was incomplete. Generally, naive subsets came out with larger estimated richness than memory subsets.

Across several immunoSEQ plates, the genomic DNA of each subset was split evenly. Generated by immunoSEQ multiplex PCR, the TCRdb table keeps only in-frame clones and is missing some. The table has about 2 million clones, 90% to 95% seen once. This CDR3 comprises 17 residues. The germline V gene encodes CDR1 MGHRA and CDR2 YSYEKL. The V segment lost 1 base and the J segment 3 bases; nucleotides outside the gene matches: 6. This clone appeared a single time. The antigen is undetermined. This sequence originates from a man younger than 30 in good health. The chain joins TRBV4-1 to TRBJ2-1; 10 bases are a match to TRBD2. Specimen: naive CD4+ T cells sorted from blood. This sample's subset: CD45RA+ positively selected. This chain's CDR3 is CASSQVFASGSYNEQFF. The CDR3 bases are TGCGCCAGCAGCCAAGTATTTGCTAGCGGGAGCTACAATGAGCAGTTCTTC.